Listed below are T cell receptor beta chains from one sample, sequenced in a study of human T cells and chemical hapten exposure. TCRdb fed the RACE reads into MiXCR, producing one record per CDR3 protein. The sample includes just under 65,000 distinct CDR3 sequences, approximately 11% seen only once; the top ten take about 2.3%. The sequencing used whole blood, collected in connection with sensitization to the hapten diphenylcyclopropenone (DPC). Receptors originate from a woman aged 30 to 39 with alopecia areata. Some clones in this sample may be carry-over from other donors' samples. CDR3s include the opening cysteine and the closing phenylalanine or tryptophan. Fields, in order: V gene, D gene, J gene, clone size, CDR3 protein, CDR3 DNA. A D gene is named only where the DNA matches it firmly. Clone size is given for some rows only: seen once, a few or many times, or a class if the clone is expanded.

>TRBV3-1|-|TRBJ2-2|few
CASSHGWDRRGPNTGELFF
TGTGCCAGCAGCCATGGTTGGGACAGACGGGGGCCGAACACCGGGGAGCTGTTTTTT
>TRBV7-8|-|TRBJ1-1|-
CASTIVRGSGTEAFF
TGTGCCAGCACCATAGTTCGGGGCTCGGGCACTGAAGCTTTCTTT
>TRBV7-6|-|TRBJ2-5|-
CASSLAHPQETQYF
TGTGCCAGCAGCTTAGCACACCCCCAAGAGACCCAGTACTTC
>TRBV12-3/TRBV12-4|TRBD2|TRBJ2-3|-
CASNPSGKTDTQYF
TGTGCCAGCAACCCCAGCGGGAAAACAGATACGCAGTATTTT
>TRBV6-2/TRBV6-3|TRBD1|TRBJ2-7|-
CASSSTGGPRYEQYF
TGTGCCAGCAGTTCCACAGGGGGTCCGCGATACGAGCAGTACTTC
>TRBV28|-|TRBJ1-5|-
CGTRGAGQPQHF
TGTGGCACACGGGGGGCCGGCCAGCCCCAGCATTTT
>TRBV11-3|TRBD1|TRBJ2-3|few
CASSSGDSDYTDTQYF
TGTGCCAGCAGCTCAGGGGACAGCGACTACACAGATACGCAGTATTTT
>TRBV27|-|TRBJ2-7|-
CASSLTRGEQYF
TGTGCCAGCAGTTTAACGAGGGGTGAGCAGTACTTC
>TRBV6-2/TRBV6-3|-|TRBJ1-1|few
CAIQHGGDRNTEAFF
TGTGCCATTCAGCATGGAGGAGATAGGAACACTGAAGCTTTCTTT
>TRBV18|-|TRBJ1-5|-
CASSPGTSNQPQHF
TGTGCCAGCTCACCCGGGACAAGTAATCAGCCCCAGCATTTT
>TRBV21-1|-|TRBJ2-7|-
CASSKVKTGTLTPGPYEQYF
TGTGCCAGCAGCAAAGTTAAAACCGGGACCCTGACCCCGGGGCCCTACGAGCAGTACTTC
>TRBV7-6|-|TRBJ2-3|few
CASSPGGGRITDTQYF
TGTGCCAGCAGCCCGGGGGGCGGCAGAATCACAGATACGCAGTATTTT
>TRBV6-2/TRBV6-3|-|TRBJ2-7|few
CASSYGSEDPYEQYF
TGTGCCAGCAGTTACGGAAGCGAGGATCCCTACGAGCAGTACTTC
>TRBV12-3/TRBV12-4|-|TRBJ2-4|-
CASSLQGSGTLAKNIQYF
TGTGCCAGCAGTTTACAGGGATCGGGAACCTTAGCCAAAAACATTCAGTACTTC
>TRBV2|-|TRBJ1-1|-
CASSEFRGLGEAFF
TGTGCCAGCAGTGAATTCAGGGGACTGGGGGAAGCTTTCTTT